This TCR beta chain is from a study of spatial heterogeneity in lung cancer. With 7 bases clipped from V and 4 bases from J, the junction kept 11 bases outside the gene matches. The CDR3 sequence is 16 residues long. Time point of the sample: sample taken at primary tumor resection. Extraction of whole RNA from tumor, nontumor lung or frozen PBMC preceded unsorted sequencing. For this clonotype: This beta chain is off target for a library built for alpha chains, so its abundance means little.

In TCRdb, the 5' RACE reads were re-called with MiXCR into one record per CDR3 protein. This table holds 600 or so distinct CDR3 sequences, over 70% found once. This TCR derives from a female donor with early-stage non-small cell lung cancer. The sample in question was PBMCs, obtained at surgery. This chain connects TRBV12-3 or TRBV12-4 to TRBJ2-7, with 12 bases identical to TRBD2. The CDR3 protein is CASTVYRLAGEYEQYF. In nucleotides, the CDR3 is TGTGCCAGCACCGTATACAGACTAGCGGGAGAGTACGAGCAGTACTTC.